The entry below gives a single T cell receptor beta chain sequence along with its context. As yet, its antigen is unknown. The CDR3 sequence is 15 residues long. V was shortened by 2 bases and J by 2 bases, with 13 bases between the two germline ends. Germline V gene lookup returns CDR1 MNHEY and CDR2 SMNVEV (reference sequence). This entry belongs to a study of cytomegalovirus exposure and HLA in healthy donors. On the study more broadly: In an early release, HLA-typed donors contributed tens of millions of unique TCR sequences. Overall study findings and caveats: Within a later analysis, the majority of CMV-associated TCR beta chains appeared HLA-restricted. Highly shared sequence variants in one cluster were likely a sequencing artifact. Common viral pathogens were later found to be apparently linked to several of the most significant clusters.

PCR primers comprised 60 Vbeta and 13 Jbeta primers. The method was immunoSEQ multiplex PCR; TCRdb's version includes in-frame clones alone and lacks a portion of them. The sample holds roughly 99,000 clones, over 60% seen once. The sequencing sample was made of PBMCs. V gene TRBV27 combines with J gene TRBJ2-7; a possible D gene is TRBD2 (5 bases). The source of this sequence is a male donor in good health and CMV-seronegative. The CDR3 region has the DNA TGTGCCAGCAGTTTAAACAGCGGCCTTACCTACGAGCAGTACTTC. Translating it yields CASSLNSGLTYEQYF.